The sequence of this TCR beta chain was determined in a study of identical twins. Regarding the study as a whole: Not following the same donors, the study drew its conclusions from cross-sectional statistical analysis. Partly confounded zero-insertion analyses could result from invariant MAIT and iNKT cells.

TCRdb independently ran MiXCR on the 5' RACE reads; one entry per CDR3 protein. Counted here are 450,000 to 650,000 distinct CDR3 sequences, approximately 14% occurring once; the ten biggest clones make up around 0.48%. This clonotype was observed once. Its specificity is not known. This sample was shared with a second study, whose subject was yellow fever vaccine responses in identical twins.

The sequenced material came from CD4+ T cells sorted from blood. This clonotype was sampled from a woman between 18 and 29 years old in good health.

The CDR3 reads CASSLSRGRAADTQYF. CDR3 DNA sequence: TGTGCCAGCAGTTTAAGTAGGGGCAGGGCGGCAGATACGCAGTATTTT. The chain couples TRBV12-3 or TRBV12-4 to TRBJ2-3; possibly TRBD1 for D (5 bases). V was clipped by 2 bases and J by 4 bases, with 16 bases between them. This CDR3 has 16 amino acids.